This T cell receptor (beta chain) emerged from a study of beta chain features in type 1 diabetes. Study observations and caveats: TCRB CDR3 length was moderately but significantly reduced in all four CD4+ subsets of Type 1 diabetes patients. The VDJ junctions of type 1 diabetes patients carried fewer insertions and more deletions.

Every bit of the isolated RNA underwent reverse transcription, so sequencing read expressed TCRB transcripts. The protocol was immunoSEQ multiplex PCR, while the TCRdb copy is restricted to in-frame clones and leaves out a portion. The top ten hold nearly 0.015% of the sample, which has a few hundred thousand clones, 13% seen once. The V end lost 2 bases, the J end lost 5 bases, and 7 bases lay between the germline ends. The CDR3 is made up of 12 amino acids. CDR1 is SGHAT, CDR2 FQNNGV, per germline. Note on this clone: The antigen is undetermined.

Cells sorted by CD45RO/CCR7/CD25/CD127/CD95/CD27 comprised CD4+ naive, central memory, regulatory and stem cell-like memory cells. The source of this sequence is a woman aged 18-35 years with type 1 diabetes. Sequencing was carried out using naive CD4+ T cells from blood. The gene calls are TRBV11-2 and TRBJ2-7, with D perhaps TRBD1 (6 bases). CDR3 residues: CASSLRGNEQYF. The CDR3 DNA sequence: TGTGCCAGCAGCTTAAGGGGGAACGAGCAGTACTTC.